Presented here are 13 T cell receptor beta chains from one specimen sequenced in a study of cytomegalovirus exposure and HLA in healthy donors. Amplification used 60 Vbeta primers and 13 Jbeta primers. TCRdb's table, derived via immunoSEQ multiplex PCR, lists solely in-frame clones and lacks some. The table lists approximately 170,000 clones, less than 85% of them singletons. The sequenced sample consisted of PBMCs. The receptors stem from a boy younger than 10 in good health and CMV-seronegative.

The V gene is TRBV28, the J gene TRBJ1-2; 10 bases agree with TRBD1. Unmatched junction bases numbered 8, after V lost 7 bases and J lost 3 bases. The CDR3 is made up of 15 amino acids. CDR1 MDHEN and CDR2 SYDVKM come from the germline V gene. Written as DNA, the CDR3 is TGTGCCAGCAATAGACAGGGGGCGGAGTACTATGGCTACACCTTC. Its protein product is CASNRQGAEYYGYTF.

This clone was seen only a few times. The rearrangement joins TRBV27 to TRBJ1-2; D call uncertain. Per the germline V gene, CDR1 is MNHEY and CDR2 is SMNVEV (reference sequence). The length of the CDR3 is 13 residues. Trimming took 5 bases from V and 4 from J, leaving 11 bases between them. Here the CDR3 reads CASSARWFYGYTF. CDR3 bases: TGTGCCAGCAGTGCCCGGTGGTTCTATGGCTACACCTTC.

This rearrangement joins TRBV28 to TRBJ2-5; 12 nucleotides match TRBD2. This CDR3 is built from 18 residues. V lost 2 bases to trimming and J lost 5 bases; unmatched junction nucleotides: 12. CDR1 MDHEN and CDR2 SYDVKM come from the germline V gene. CDR3 protein: CASSLILAGGRGGETQYF. DNA for the CDR3: TGTGCCAGCAGTTTAATCCTAGCGGGAGGGAGAGGAGGCGAGACCCAGTACTTC.

This clone was detected only once. This sequence joins TRBV10-2 and TRBJ2-2; 10 bases are a match to TRBD1. Trimming removed 6 bases from V and 3 bases from J; junction bases left unmatched: 7. Germline CDR1 WSHSY, CDR2 SAAADI. This CDR3 region has 16 residues. The CDR3 bases are TGCGCCAGCAGAGACTCCGGGACAGGGGACACCGGGGAGCTGTTTTTT. As protein: CASRDSGTGDTGELFF.

J is TRBJ2-3 and V is TRBV5-1, with 10 bases matching TRBD1. Trimming took 4 bases from V and 3 from J; bases not matched to a gene: 8. The CDR3 sequence is 16 residues long. CDR1 and CDR2 from the germline V gene are SGHRS and YFSETQ. Written as DNA, the CDR3 is TGCGCCAGCAGCCGGACGCGGGGACAGGGGACAGATACGCAGTATTTT. Translating gives CASSRTRGQGTDTQYF.

This chain connects TRBV6-1 to TRBJ2-7; 7 bases agree with TRBD2. The CDR3 spans 13 residues. Germline-derived CDR1 and CDR2 are MNHNS and SASEGT. Losses at the gene ends were 10 bases for V and 4 bases for J; bases not matched to a gene: 10. The CDR3 sequence: CATRLGGMYEQYV. In DNA, the CDR3 is TGTGCCACCCGGTTGGGGGGGATGTACGAGCAGTACGTC.

The rearrangement uses TRBV6-1 and TRBJ2-3, with 7 bases lining up with TRBD2. The CDR3 length is 15 residues. J was trimmed by 2 bases and V by 6 bases; bases with no gene match: 8. Looked up from germline, CDR1 is MNHNS and CDR2 is SASEGT. CDR3 sequence (DNA): TGTGCCAGCAGCCCCGGGACTACATCCACAGATACGCAGTATTTT. Amino acid sequence: CASSPGTTSTDTQYF.

This chain joins TRBV7-9 and TRBJ2-7, with D tentatively TRBD1 (6 bases). The V end was cut by 2 bases, the J end by 0 bases, with 8 bases between. The CDR3 is 14 amino acids. CDR1 and CDR2 (germline): SEHNR, FQNEAQ (reference sequence). The CDR3 coding sequence is TGTGCCAGCAGCTTAAGACAGGACTCCTACGAGCAGTACTTC. Translated, it gives CASSLRQDSYEQYF.

This chain connects TRBV5-4 to TRBJ1-2; D ambiguous. CDR3 length: 11 residues. Per germline, CDR1 SGHNT and CDR2 YYREEE (reference sequence). Trimming shortened V by 0 bases and J by 7 bases, and 4 bases separated the two germline ends. CDR3 sequence: CASSLDSGYTF. The CDR3 DNA reads TGTGCCAGCAGCTTGGACAGTGGCTACACCTTC.

J is TRBJ1-1 and V is TRBV28; D may be TRBD1 (5 bases). This CDR3 contains 13 residues. Trimming removed 4 bases from V and 3 bases from J, with 9 bases in between. From germline, CDR1 is MDHEN and CDR2 SYDVKM. CDR3: CASSSDRYTEAFF. The CDR3 nucleotides are TGTGCCAGCAGTTCAGACAGATACACTGAAGCTTTCTTT.

V usage is TRBV27 and J usage is TRBJ2-7; TRBD1 aligns across 8 bases. V was clipped by 5 bases and J by 2 bases; unmatched bases: 8. Germline loops: CDR1 MNHEY, CDR2 SMNVEV (reference sequence). CDR3 length: 15 residues. In nucleotides, the CDR3 is TGTGCCAGCAGTCAATCCGGGACAGGAACCTACGAGCAGTACTTC. Translated, it gives CASSQSGTGTYEQYF.

V is TRBV27 and J is TRBJ2-1; D gene unclear. V dropped 3 bases and J dropped 8 bases, with 17 bases sitting between them. CDR1 and CDR2 from the germline V gene are MNHEY and SMNVEV (reference sequence). The CDR3 is 15 residues long. The CDR3 region has the DNA TGTGCCAGCAGTTTGACCTGGGCGCCAGAATATGAGCAGTTCTTC. Amino acid sequence: CASSLTWAPEYEQFF.

The rearrangement uses TRBV5-1 and TRBJ2-5; perhaps TRBD2 as D (6 bases). There are 13 residues in the CDR3. V was trimmed by 0 bases and J by 4 bases, leaving 7 bases between them. In germline, CDR1 is SGHRS, CDR2 YFSETQ. Written as DNA, the CDR3 is TGCGCCAGCAGCTTGGTAGCGGCAGAGACCCAGTACTTC. This codes for CASSLVAAETQYF.